This entry is about one T cell receptor beta chain. The authors' processing: Amplified reference gene primers provided the basis for estimating nucleated cell counts. TCRdb's table, derived via immunoSEQ multiplex PCR, lists solely in-frame clones and lacks some. V and J calls plus clone size are reproduced from that table; the DNA served to infer D and trimming. The sample includes 74,000 or so clones, over 70% of them seen just once. The sample is drawn from a study of blood T cell repertoires in COVID-19. Study overall: Spain, Italy and the United States supplied samples that represented acute and convalescent COVID-19. The cDNA or gDNA used as material had been derived from T cells, B-cell-depleted T cells, or PBMCs.

The source of this sequence is a human donor in a cohort sampled during active COVID-19. The sequencing sample was made of peripheral blood.

The CDR3 spells CASRVGVLRAFF. CDR3 DNA sequence: TGTGCCAGCAGGGTAGGGGTTCTTCGAGCTTTCTTT. This chain uses TRBV28 with TRBJ1-1; D may be TRBD1 (5 bases). Trimming stripped 6 bases from V and 10 bases from J, with 15 bases between. This CDR3 is built from 12 residues. Germline CDR1 reads MDHEN; CDR2 reads SYDVKM. The full variable domain, completed using reference TRBV28 and TRBJ1-1, is DVKVTQSSRYLVKRTGEKVFLECVQDMDHENMFWYRQDPGLGLRLIYFSYDVKMKEKGDIPEGYSVSREKKERFSLILESASTNQTSMYLCASRVGVLRAFFGQGTRLTVV.